The rows below give T cell receptor beta chains drawn from one sample of a study of metastatic and nonmetastatic thyroid tumors. TCRdb re-called clones from the PCR reads using MiXCR. The table includes about 25,000 clones, approximately 19% detected once. Sequenced sample: blood. The receptors come from a male donor with papillary thyroid cancer or a benign thyroid nodule (not recorded which). Some clones in this sample may be carry-over from other donors' samples. The CDR3 runs from the conserved cysteine through the conserved F or W. The order of the fields is V gene, J gene, CDR3 protein.

TRBV11-2	TRBJ1-5	CASSFSTVPGTCNQPQHF
TRBV10-3	TRBJ2-2	CAISESLPLAGDTGELFF
TRBV20-1	TRBJ2-6	CSARHKTNSGANVLTF
TRBV12-5	TRBJ2-7	CASVLTPYEQYF
TRBV27	TRBJ1-6	CASSPGQGYNSPLHF
TRBV6-5	TRBJ2-7	CASSYNRGHEQYF
TRBV9	TRBJ2-3	CASSVAVGAGVDTQYF
TRBV19	TRBJ2-4	CASRAGGGIQYF
TRBV10-1	TRBJ1-1	CASSDGPSSAFF
TRBV7-9	TRBJ2-2	CASSPRSPKPGELFF
TRBV7-8	TRBJ2-7	CASSLVSGQVSYEQYF
TRBV4-1	TRBJ2-1	CASSALASGRGNQFF
TRBV27	TRBJ1-2	CASSLYPDSNYGYTF
TRBV6-2/TRBV6-3	TRBJ2-1	CASSSPGTRMDEQFF
TRBV6-1	TRBJ1-1	CASSHRIARNTEAFF
TRBV2	TRBJ1-2	CASSEGGGYTF
TRBV28	TRBJ2-7	CASSWSGLGSYEQYF
TRBV20-1	TRBJ2-3	CSAFRAGDSTDTQYF
TRBV27	TRBJ2-3	CASSLYGLSTDTQYF
TRBV20-1	TRBJ1-6	CSAPTQVGRGSPLHF
TRBV7-3	TRBJ2-1	CASSLWPGGSGVSYNEQFF
TRBV9	TRBJ2-1	CASSVEGLAGNEQFF
TRBV6-6	TRBJ2-2	CASSYFSSRNTGELFF
TRBV19	TRBJ1-2	CASTDRLNYGYTF
TRBV20-1	TRBJ2-7	CSASSETGSGEQYF
TRBV5-6	TRBJ1-6	CASSYNTGNYNSPLHF
TRBV6-4	TRBJ2-1	CASKPGFGNNEQFF
TRBV18	TRBJ2-7	CASSNGGSYEQYF
TRBV5-1	TRBJ2-3	CASSSLLAGESDTQYF
TRBV30	TRBJ2-1	CAWMVGIYNEQFF
TRBV3-1	TRBJ2-1	CASSHGGTGGDEQFF
TRBV12-3/TRBV12-4	TRBJ1-6	CASSFNYHNSPLHF
TRBV12-3/TRBV12-4	TRBJ2-1	CASSQGQGTGNELFF
TRBV14	TRBJ2-1	CASSQRGLAVLSYNEQFF
TRBV27	TRBJ2-1	CASSHRLAGAVNEQFF
TRBV28	TRBJ2-3	CASGRRTDTQYF
TRBV5-1	TRBJ2-1	CASSSSGTGYNEQFF
TRBV27	TRBJ2-7	CASSPGQEVYEQYF
TRBV20-1	TRBJ2-7	CSARAFSYEQYF
TRBV6-1	TRBJ1-1	CASSSRDVLTEAFF
TRBV6-1	TRBJ2-7	CASSLPPPGEQYF
TRBV5-1	TRBJ2-2	CASTEVQSTGELFF
TRBV19	TRBJ1-1	CASSITGGAITEAFF
TRBV6-2/TRBV6-3	TRBJ2-4	CASSYHRGGPLAKNIQYF
TRBV5-1	TRBJ2-7	CASTLAGGYVEQYF
TRBV20-1	TRBJ2-7	CSYLDMSSYEQYF
TRBV2	TRBJ2-5	CASRLSETQYF
TRBV19	TRBJ2-1	CASSKRGGGVEYNEQFF
TRBV6-1	TRBJ2-2	CASRRGEWETGELFF
TRBV20-1	TRBJ2-7	CSASIDSQIYEQYF
TRBV11-2	TRBJ2-5	CASSSTDLTSGGETQYF
TRBV27	TRBJ1-2	CASSFQGAKGYTF
TRBV7-9	TRBJ1-6	CASSPGQPNSPLHF
TRBV2	TRBJ1-3	CAGRGGGNTIYF
TRBV6-1	TRBJ1-2	CASSPTGAGGYTF
TRBV11-2	TRBJ1-4	CASSIRQTTEKLFF
TRBV12-3/TRBV12-4	TRBJ2-5	CASSTDSVTQYF
TRBV5-4	TRBJ1-2	CASSLEGGSYGYTF